Following are 28 T cell receptor beta chains from one sample sequenced in a study of tumor-infiltrating lymphocytes in primary liver carcinoma. The blood RNA (from unsorted whole blood) was obtained, and germline DNA was also extracted. From around 0.5 ug total RNA, TCR beta cDNA was generated with a primer in the constant region. Construction of TCR beta libraries relied on three successive nested multiplex PCR rounds employing slightly modified ARM-PCR. Forward primers for TRBV1-TRBV30 and a C-beta reverse primer served the first two PCR rounds, at approximately 10 cycles each. TCRdb analysed the multiplex PCR reads with MiXCR anew, one entry per CDR3 protein. Among a few hundred thousand distinct CDR3 sequences, roughly three fifths were seen once, and the ten largest hold 17%. Sequencing input: peripheral blood. All receptors derive from a woman in her 30s with primary liver carcinoma and hepatitis B virus infection.

The rearrangement links TRBV4-1 to TRBJ2-7, with 8 bases lining up with TRBD1. From germline, CDR1 is MGHRA and CDR2 YSYEKL. Trimming cost V 4 bases and J 0 bases; bases outside gene matches: 11. The CDR3 length is 17 residues. The CDR3 nucleotides are TGCGCCAGCAGCCTTCTCGCGGACAGGGTGAGCTCCTACGAGCAGTACTTC. Translation gives CASSLLADRVSSYEQYF.

In its sample, this clonotype was seen many times. The chain uses TRBV4-2 and TRBJ2-1, with D perhaps matching TRBD1 or TRBD2 (6 bases each). Trimming shortened V by 4 bases and J by 4 bases, and 11 bases separated the two germline ends. The CDR3 runs 14 residues. The V gene's germline CDR1 is LGHNA and CDR2 YNFKEQ. The CDR3 coding sequence is TGTGCCAGCAGCCGAGGGGGGAGTTACAATGAGCAGTTCTTC. It is translated as CASSRGGSYNEQFF.

The chain joins TRBV12-3 or TRBV12-4 to TRBJ2-3; 10 bases fit TRBD2. There are 16 residues in the CDR3. Trimming took 6 bases from V and 3 from J; bases not matched to a gene: 9. The CDR3 here is CASSPPSGRGTDTQYF. In DNA form, the CDR3 reads TGTGCCAGCAGCCCTCCAAGCGGGAGGGGAACAGATACGCAGTATTTT.

On this clonotype itself: Relative to the germline gene, one junction end is altered; a read error may explain this. The J gene is TRBJ2-3, the V gene TRBV12-3 or TRBV12-4; 10 bases are shared with TRBD2. This CDR3 contains 17 residues. CDR3 in amino acids: CASSSPTGTSGEDTQYF. CDR3 coding DNA: TGTGCCAGTAGTTCGCCGACAGGAACTAGCGGGGAAGATACGCAGTATTTT.

A word on this clonotype: This may arise from a read error, as a much more abundant clone is one base away. This rearrangement joins TRBV6-5 to TRBJ2-2; weak D call: TRBD1 (5 bases). Germline V gene sequence: CDR1 MNHEY, CDR2 SVGAGI. V was cut by 11 bases and J by 2 bases, with 9 bases left in between. The CDR3 is 12 residues long. The CDR3 is CAGQGNTGELFF. CDR3 sequence (DNA): TGTGCCGGCCAGGGCAACACCGGGGAGCTGTTTTTT.

A remark on this clonotype: A much more abundant neighbour one base away suggests this may be a read error. CDR3 in amino acids: CVSSYTGGMLVEQYF. As DNA, the CDR3 is TGCGTCAGCAGCTACACTGGAGGGATGCTTGTAGAGCAGTACTTC. The J gene is TRBJ2-7, the V gene TRBV4-1; possible D gene TRBD2, 6 bases. Germline lookup yields CDR1 MGHRA and CDR2 YSYEKL. The CDR3 totals 15 residues.

On this clonotype itself: A much larger clone is a single base away; this may be a read error. The CDR3 DNA reads TGTGCCAGCAGCTATGCTAGCGGGCACCCCTACAATAAGCAGTTCTTC. Translated: CASSYASGHPYNKQFF. The chain links TRBV13 to TRBJ2-1, with 8 bases identical to TRBD2. The CDR3 is 16 amino acids. The germline V gene has CDR1 PRHDT and CDR2 FYEKMQ (reference sequence).

In its sample, this clonotype was seen once. A single base separates this from a much larger clone, so it may be a read error. The chain employs TRBV6-5 and TRBJ1-2; tentative D call: TRBD1 (5 bases). From germline, CDR1 is MNHEY and CDR2 SVGAGI. This CDR3 is 15 amino acids long. V was pared by 0 bases and J by 6 bases, with 14 bases between. CDR3 nucleotides: TGTGCCAGCAGTTACTCGATGTACGGGGCGAATGGCTACACCTTC. This codes for CASSYSMYGANGYTF.

The chain recombines TRBV7-9 with TRBJ2-4, with TRBD2 as a possible D gene (6 bases). This CDR3 region has 15 residues. Germline CDR1 reads SEHNR; CDR2 reads FQNEAQ (reference sequence). V was clipped by 3 bases and J by 7 bases, with 16 bases between them. The CDR3 nucleotides read TGTGCCAGCAGCTTTCTTTCGTCGGGGGACAACATTCAGTACTTC. It yields the protein CASSFLSSGDNIQYF.

Worth noting for this clonotype: This may arise from a read error, as a much more abundant clone is one base away. Because the CDR3 is missing its conserved closing phenylalanine or tryptophan, this is likely a read error. The chain couples TRBV6-6 to TRBJ1-1; D uncertain. Germline CDR1 and CDR2: MNHNY and SVGAGI (reference sequence). Trimming stripped 7 bases from V and 1 base from J, with 7 bases between. The CDR3 consists of 12 residues. CDR3 region: CASNGGNTEAFL. CDR3 coding DNA: TGTGCCAGCAATGGAGGGAACACTGAAGCTTTCCTT.

This chain joins TRBV7-8 and TRBJ2-3; D is unresolved. Germline V lookup: CDR1 SGHVS, CDR2 FQNEAQ. The CDR3 sequence is 13 residues long. V lost 5 bases to trimming and J lost 1 base, with 7 bases between them. The CDR3 region has the DNA TGTGCCAGCAGCGTCGGACGCACAGATACGCAGTATTTT. Protein product: CASSVGRTDTQYF.

Of note for this clonotype: Without the conserved terminal phenylalanine or tryptophan, this CDR3 likely stems from a read error. V is TRBV12-3 or TRBV12-4 and J is TRBJ2-7; tentatively, D is TRBD1 (7 bases). This CDR3 is built from 15 residues. V lost 7 bases, J lost 5 bases, and 21 bases lay in between. CDR3 sequence: CASTQGGGARDEQYL. CDR3 coding DNA: TGTGCCAGCACCCAGGGGGGTGGGGCCCGCGACGAGCAGTACCTC.

The chain carries TRBV19 and TRBJ2-7; a weak D match, TRBD2 (6 bases). V lost 5 bases, J lost 3 bases, and 14 bases lay in between. Germline lookup yields CDR1 LNHDA and CDR2 SQIVND (reference sequence). The CDR3 is made up of 14 amino acids. CDR3 sequence reads: CASSAGTGNYEQYF. The CDR3 DNA reads as TGTGCCAGTAGTGCCGGGACTGGTAACTACGAGCAGTACTTC.

The rearrangement uses TRBV6-1 and TRBJ1-1; maybe TRBD1 (5 bases). V dropped 3 bases and J dropped 0 bases, with 14 bases sitting between them. Germline lookup yields CDR1 MNHNS and CDR2 SASEGT. The CDR3 runs to 16 residues. CDR3 DNA sequence: TGTGCCAGCAGTGATCCTTTGGCAGGGATGAACACTGAAGCTTTCTTT. Protein: CASSDPLAGMNTEAFF.

Regarding this clonotype: Germline and junction disagree at one end, which may indicate a read error. This sequence joins TRBV11-2 and TRBJ1-2; D remains unclear. Germline CDR1 is SGHAT and CDR2 is FQNNGV. The CDR3 runs to 13 residues. CDR3 in amino acids: CANSLSTDYGYTF. The CDR3 DNA follows: TGTGCCAACAGCTTATCCACAGACTATGGCTACACCTTC.

As concerns this clonotype: One end of the junction fails to match germline, which may point to a read error. The gene calls are TRBV10-3 and TRBJ2-7, with a weak D call TRBD1 (5 bases). CDR3 length equals 13 residues. Germline CDR1 is ENHRY and CDR2 is SYGVKD. CDR3 nucleotide sequence: TGTGCCATCAGAGCGACAGCTTCCTACGAGCAATACTTC. It translates to CAIRATASYEQYF.

This chain connects TRBV5-1 to TRBJ2-6, with 9 bases lining up with TRBD1. The V segment lost 4 bases and the J segment 8 bases; nucleotides outside the gene matches: 4. The CDR3 spans 14 residues. Per the germline V gene, CDR1 is SGHRS and CDR2 is YFSETQ. The CDR3 DNA follows: TGCGCCAGCAGCAAGGGACAGGGCACCAACGTCCTGACTTTC. Translating gives CASSKGQGTNVLTF.

This clonotype was counted between two and nine times. This chain links TRBV6-2 or TRBV6-3 with TRBJ2-3, with TRBD2 identical over 13 bases. V gave up 5 bases and J gave up 5 bases; unmatched junction bases: 10. CDR3 length equals 17 residues. In germline, CDR1 is MNHEY, CDR2 SVGEGT. CDR3 protein: CASSLGGLAGYGDTQYF. As DNA, the CDR3 is TGTGCCAGCAGTCTCGGGGGACTAGCGGGATATGGAGATACGCAGTATTTT.

Of note for this clonotype: The conserved closing phenylalanine or tryptophan is absent in this CDR3, likely reflecting a read error. The rearrangement joins TRBV7-3 to TRBJ2-1, with D maybe TRBD1 (6 bases). This CDR3 has 14 amino acids. V dropped 2 bases and J dropped 8 bases, with 13 bases sitting between them. CDR1 SGHTA and CDR2 FQGTGA come from the germline V gene. The CDR3 loop is CASSLGGQWYEQFL. The CDR3 DNA sequence: TGTGCCAGCAGCTTAGGAGGACAGTGGTATGAGCAGTTCTTG.

For this clonotype: The conserved phenylalanine or tryptophan is not found at the CDR3 terminus, so this likely reflects a read error. The rearrangement joins TRBV28 to TRBJ2-7; 8 nucleotides line up with TRBD2. The CDR3 is made up of 15 amino acids. Germline lookup yields CDR1 MDHEN and CDR2 SYDVKM. After removal of 5 bases from V and 4 bases from J, the junction contained 10 bases not matched to a gene. CDR3 in DNA: TGTGCCAGCAGTAAGTTTGTAGCGGGGTCTTACGAGCAGTACATC. Translating it yields CASSKFVAGSYEQYI.

A remark on this clonotype: Given the absence of the conserved phenylalanine or tryptophan at the CDR3 end, a read error is likely. J is TRBJ1-1 and V is TRBV11-2; D unclear. Germline CDR1 reads SGHAT; CDR2 reads FQNNGV. The V end was cut by 4 bases, the J end by 0 bases, with 18 bases between. This CDR3 spans 17 amino acids. CDR3 DNA: TGTGCCAGCAGCTCAGTCGGCGGGCGCCGCGTGAACACTGAAGCTTTCTAT. Its protein product is CASSSVGGRRVNTEAFY.

This clonotype was observed many times. The V and J genes are TRBV29-1 and TRBJ2-6; D is unresolved. Germline V gene lookup returns CDR1 SQVTM and CDR2 ANQGSEA. The germline V and J ends were trimmed by 0 bases and 2 bases, with 8 bases remaining between them. The length of the CDR3 is 15 residues. The CDR3 is CSVEDYRAGANVLTF. The CDR3 bases are TGCAGCGTTGAAGATTACCGGGCTGGGGCCAACGTCCTGACTTTC.

The V gene is TRBV6-2 or TRBV6-3, the J gene TRBJ2-5; D is uncertain. Per the germline V gene, CDR1 is MNHEY and CDR2 is SVGEGT. The CDR3 spans 14 residues. V lost 7 bases and J 1 base, leaving 13 bases between the germline ends. The CDR3 region is CASTQDAVQETQYF. CDR3 bases: TGTGCCAGCACCCAGGACGCGGTCCAAGAGACCCAGTACTTC.

Worth noting for this clonotype: Without the conserved terminal phenylalanine or tryptophan, this CDR3 likely stems from a read error. This chain joins TRBV11-2 and TRBJ1-1; 10 bases are shared with TRBD1. The germline gives CDR1 SGHAT, CDR2 FQNNGV. V lost 5 bases and J lost 3; bases outside the gene matches: 12. The CDR3 length is 17 residues. This CDR3 reads CASSPNAGTGADTEAFI. The CDR3 nucleotides are TGTGCCAGCAGCCCCAACGCCGGGACAGGGGCAGACACTGAAGCTTTCATA.

With respect to this clonotype: A junction end diverges from the germline sequence, so it may reflect a read error. This rearrangement joins TRBV10-1 to TRBJ2-1, with 10 bases lining up with TRBD2. The CDR3 totals 15 residues. In germline, CDR1 is WNHNN, CDR2 SYGVQD (reference sequence). The CDR3 bases are TGCGCCAGCTGTGAGTCCGCCCTAGCGGGGGTTGAGCAGTTCTTC. Its protein is CASCESALAGVEQFF.

The chain employs TRBV11-2 and TRBJ2-1; D is undetermined. The CDR3 consists of 16 residues. V shed 1 base and J shed 12 bases, with 22 bases lying between them. The V gene's germline CDR1 is SGHAT and CDR2 FQNNGV. CDR3 loop: CASSLGLDSQVGAQFF. The CDR3 DNA reads TGTGCCAGCAGCTTAGGGCTGGATAGTCAGGTGGGTGCGCAGTTCTTC. The full variable domain, rest sourced from reference TRBV11-2 and TRBJ2-1, is EAGVAQSPRYKIIEKRQSVAFWCNPISGHATLYWYQQILGQGPKLLIQFQNNGVVDDSQLPKDRFSAERLKGVDSTLKIQPAKLEDSAVYLCASSLGLDSQVGAQFFGPGTRLTVL.

A few counts support this clonotype. This chain uses TRBV4-1 with TRBJ2-7, with unresolved D. Germline-derived CDR1 and CDR2 are MGHRA and YSYEKL. Trimming cost V 3 bases and J 3 bases, with 12 bases left between them. The CDR3 length is 14 residues. The chain's CDR3 is CASSQTLELYEQYF. In DNA form, the CDR3 reads TGCGCCAGCAGCCAGACACTGGAACTCTACGAGCAGTACTTC.

This clonotype came up a few times. The gene calls are TRBV14 and TRBJ2-5, with a weak D call TRBD1 (6 bases). The V end was cut by 5 bases, the J end by 2 bases, with 15 bases between. The CDR3 is made up of 15 amino acids. The V gene's germline CDR1 is SGHDN and CDR2 FVKESK. CDR3: CASSFFRGPQETQYF. DNA for the CDR3: TGTGCCAGCAGCTTTTTCAGGGGTCCACAAGAGACCCAGTACTTC.